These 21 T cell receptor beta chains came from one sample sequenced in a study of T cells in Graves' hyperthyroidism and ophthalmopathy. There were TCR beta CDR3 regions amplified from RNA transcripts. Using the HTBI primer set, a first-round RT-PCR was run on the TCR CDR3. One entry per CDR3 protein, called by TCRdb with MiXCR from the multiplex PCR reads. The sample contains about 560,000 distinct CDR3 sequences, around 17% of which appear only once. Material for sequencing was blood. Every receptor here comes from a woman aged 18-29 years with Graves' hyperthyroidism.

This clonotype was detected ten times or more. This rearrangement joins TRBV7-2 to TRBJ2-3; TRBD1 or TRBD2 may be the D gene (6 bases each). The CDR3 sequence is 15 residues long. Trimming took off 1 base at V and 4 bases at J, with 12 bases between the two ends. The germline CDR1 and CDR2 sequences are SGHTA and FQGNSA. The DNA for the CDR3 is TGTGCCAGCAGCTTAGGAGTGGAGGGGGCAGATACGCAGTATTTT. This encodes CASSLGVEGADTQYF. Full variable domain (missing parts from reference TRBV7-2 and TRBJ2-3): GAGVSQSPSNKVTEKGKDVELRCDPISGHTALYWYRQSLGQGLEFLIYFQGNSAPDKSGLPSDRFSAERTGGSVSTLTIQRTQQEDSAVYLCASSLGVEGADTQYFGPGTRLTVL.

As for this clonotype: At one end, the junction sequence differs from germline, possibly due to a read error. The CDR3 loop reads CASSLTGGRSTGELSF. In DNA, the CDR3 is TGTGCCAGCAGTTTGACGGGGGGCCGGAGCACCGGGGAGCTGTCTTTT. This chain uses TRBV28 with TRBJ2-2; TRBD2 might be the D (7 bases). From germline, CDR1 is MDHEN and CDR2 SYDVKM. The CDR3 is 16 amino acids.

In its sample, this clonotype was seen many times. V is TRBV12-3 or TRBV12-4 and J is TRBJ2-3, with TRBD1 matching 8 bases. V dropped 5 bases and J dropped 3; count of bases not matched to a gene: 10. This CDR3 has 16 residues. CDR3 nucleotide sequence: TGTGCCAGCAGTACCATTTCAGGGGGCTGGACAGATACGCAGTATTTT. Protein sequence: CASSTISGGWTDTQYF.

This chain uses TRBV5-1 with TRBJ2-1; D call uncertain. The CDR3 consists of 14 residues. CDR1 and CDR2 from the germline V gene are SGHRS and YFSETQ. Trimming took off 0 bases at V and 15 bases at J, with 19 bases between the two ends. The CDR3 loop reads CASSLDLAAQSRFF. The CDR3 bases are TGCGCCAGCAGCTTGGATCTGGCGGCCCAATCGCGGTTCTTC. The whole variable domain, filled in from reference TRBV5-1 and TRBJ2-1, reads KAGVTQTPRYLIKTRGQQVTLSCSPISGHRSVSWYQQTPGQGLQFLFEYFSETQRNKGNFPGRFSGRQFSNSRSEMNVSTLELGDSALYLCASSLDLAAQSRFFGPGTRLTVL.

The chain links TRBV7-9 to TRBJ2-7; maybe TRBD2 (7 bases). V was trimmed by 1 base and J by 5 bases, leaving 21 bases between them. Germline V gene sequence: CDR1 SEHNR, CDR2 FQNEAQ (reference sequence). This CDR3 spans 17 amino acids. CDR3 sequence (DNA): TGTGCCAGCAGCTTAGGGGGGGGCGGGAGATCAAGGGACGAGCAGTACTTC. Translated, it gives CASSLGGGGRSRDEQYF.

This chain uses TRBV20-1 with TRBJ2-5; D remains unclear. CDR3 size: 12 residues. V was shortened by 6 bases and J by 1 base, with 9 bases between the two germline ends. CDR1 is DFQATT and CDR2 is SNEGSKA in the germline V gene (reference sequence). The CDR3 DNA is TGCAGTGCCAACAGATTCCAAGAGACCCAGTACTTC. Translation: CSANRFQETQYF.

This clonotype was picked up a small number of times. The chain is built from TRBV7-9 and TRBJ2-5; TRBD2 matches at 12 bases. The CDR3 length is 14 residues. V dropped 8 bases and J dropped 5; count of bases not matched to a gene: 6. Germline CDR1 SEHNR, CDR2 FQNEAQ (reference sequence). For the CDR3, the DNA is TGTGCCAGCGGACTAGCGGGGCCCAGGGAGACCCAGTACTTC. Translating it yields CASGLAGPRETQYF.

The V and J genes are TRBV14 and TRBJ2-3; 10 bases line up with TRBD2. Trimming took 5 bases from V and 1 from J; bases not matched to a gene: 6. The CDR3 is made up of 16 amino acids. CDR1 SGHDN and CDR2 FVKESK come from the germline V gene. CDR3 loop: CASSFAGTSGTDTQYF. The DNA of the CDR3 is TGTGCCAGCAGCTTCGCCGGGACTAGCGGCACAGATACGCAGTATTTT. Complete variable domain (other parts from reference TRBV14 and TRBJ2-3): EAGVTQFPSHSVIEKGQTVTLRCDPISGHDNLYWYRRVMGKEIKFLLHFVKESKQDESGMPNNRFLAERTGGTYSTLKVQPAELEDSGVYFCASSFAGTSGTDTQYFGPGTRLTVL.

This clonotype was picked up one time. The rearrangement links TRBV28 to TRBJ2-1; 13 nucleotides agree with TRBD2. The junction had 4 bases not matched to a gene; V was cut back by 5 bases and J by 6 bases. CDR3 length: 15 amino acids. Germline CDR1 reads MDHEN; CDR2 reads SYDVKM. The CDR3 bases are TGTGCCAGCAGTGGACTAGCGGGAGCAATCAATGAGCAGTTCTTC. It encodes CASSGLAGAINEQFF.

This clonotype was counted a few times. The CDR3 is CASSDLDRGNTEAFF. The CDR3 DNA reads TGTGCCAGCAGTGATCTGGACAGGGGGAACACTGAAGCTTTCTTT. The rearrangement uses TRBV27 and TRBJ1-1; 9 bases map to TRBD1. After removal of 5 bases from V and 1 base from J, the junction contained 5 bases not matched to a gene. CDR3 length equals 15 residues. The V gene's germline CDR1 is MNHEY and CDR2 SMNVEV (reference sequence).

CDR3 amino acids: CASTPNTGSYEQYF. In nucleotides, the CDR3 is TGCGCCAGCACCCCCAACACAGGTTCCTACGAGCAGTACTTC. The V gene is TRBV4-1, the J gene TRBJ2-7, with D tentatively TRBD1 (5 bases). CDR1 MGHRA and CDR2 YSYEKL come from the germline V gene. V dropped 7 bases and J dropped 1 base, with 14 bases sitting between them. The CDR3 is 14 residues long.

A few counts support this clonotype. In DNA form, the CDR3 reads TGTGCCAGCAGTTTAAACGGTTTTGATTCACCCCTCCACTTT. Amino acid sequence: CASSLNGFDSPLHF. The chain joins TRBV12-3 or TRBV12-4 to TRBJ1-6; D gene unclear. The CDR3 sequence is 14 residues long. The V gene lost 2 bases and the J gene lost 8 bases, with 10 bases spanning the gap.

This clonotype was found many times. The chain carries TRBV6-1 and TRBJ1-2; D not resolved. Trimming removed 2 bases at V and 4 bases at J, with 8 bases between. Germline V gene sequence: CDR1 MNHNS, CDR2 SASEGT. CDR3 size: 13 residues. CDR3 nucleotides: TGTGCCAGCAGTGAAACCCCCAGCTATGGCTACACCTTC. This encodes CASSETPSYGYTF.

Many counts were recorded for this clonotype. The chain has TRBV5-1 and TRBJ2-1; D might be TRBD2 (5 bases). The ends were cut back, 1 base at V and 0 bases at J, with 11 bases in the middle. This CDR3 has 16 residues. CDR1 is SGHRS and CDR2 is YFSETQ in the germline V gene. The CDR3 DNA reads TGCGCCAGCAGCTTGATGGACTCTCGCTCCTACAATGAGCAGTTCTTC. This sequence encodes CASSLMDSRSYNEQFF.

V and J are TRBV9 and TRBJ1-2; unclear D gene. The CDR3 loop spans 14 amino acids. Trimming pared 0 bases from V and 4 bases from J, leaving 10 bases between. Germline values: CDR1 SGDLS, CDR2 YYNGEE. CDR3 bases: TGTGCCAGCAGCGTAGACGACAACCGCTATGGCTACACCTTC. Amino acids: CASSVDDNRYGYTF.

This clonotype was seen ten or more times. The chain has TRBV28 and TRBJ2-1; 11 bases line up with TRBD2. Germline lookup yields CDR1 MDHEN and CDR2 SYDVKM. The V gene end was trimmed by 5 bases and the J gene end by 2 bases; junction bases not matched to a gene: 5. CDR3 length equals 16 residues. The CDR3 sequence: CASSPGSGRAYNEQFF. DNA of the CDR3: TGTGCCAGCAGTCCAGGTAGCGGGAGGGCCTACAATGAGCAGTTCTTC.

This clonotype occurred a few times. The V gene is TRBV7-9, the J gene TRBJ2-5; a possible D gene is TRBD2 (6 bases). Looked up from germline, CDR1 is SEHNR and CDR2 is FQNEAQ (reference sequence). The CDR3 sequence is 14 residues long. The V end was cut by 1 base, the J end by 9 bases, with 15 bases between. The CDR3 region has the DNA TGTGCCAGCAGCTTAGAGCGAAATGGGGGGTCCCAGTACTTC. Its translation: CASSLERNGGSQYF.

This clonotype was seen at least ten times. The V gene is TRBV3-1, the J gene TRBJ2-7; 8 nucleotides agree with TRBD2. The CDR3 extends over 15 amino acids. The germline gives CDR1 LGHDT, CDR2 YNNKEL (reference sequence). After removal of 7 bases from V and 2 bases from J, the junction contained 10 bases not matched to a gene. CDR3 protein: CASTLGAGVAYEQYF. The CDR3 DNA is TGTGCCAGCACCCTCGGAGCGGGAGTCGCCTACGAGCAGTACTTC.

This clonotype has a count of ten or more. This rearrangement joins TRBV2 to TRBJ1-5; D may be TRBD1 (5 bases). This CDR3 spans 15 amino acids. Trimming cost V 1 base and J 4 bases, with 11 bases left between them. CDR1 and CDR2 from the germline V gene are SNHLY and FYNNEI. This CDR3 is CASSEGAGNNQPQHF. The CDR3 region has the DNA TGTGCCAGCAGTGAAGGGGCAGGGAATAATCAGCCCCAGCATTTT.

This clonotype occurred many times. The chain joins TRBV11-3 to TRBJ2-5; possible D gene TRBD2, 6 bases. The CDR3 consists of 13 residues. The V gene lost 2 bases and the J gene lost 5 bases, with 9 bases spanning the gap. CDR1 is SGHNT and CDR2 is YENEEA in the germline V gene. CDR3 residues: CASSLLRGETQYF. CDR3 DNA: TGTGCCAGCAGCTTACTCCGGGGGGAGACCCAGTACTTC.

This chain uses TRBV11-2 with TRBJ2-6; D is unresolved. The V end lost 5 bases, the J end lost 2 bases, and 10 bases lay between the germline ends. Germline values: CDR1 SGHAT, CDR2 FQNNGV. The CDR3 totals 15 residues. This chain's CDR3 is CASSNRSAGANVLTF. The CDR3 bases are TGTGCCAGCAGCAACCGGTCGGCTGGGGCCAACGTCCTGACTTTC. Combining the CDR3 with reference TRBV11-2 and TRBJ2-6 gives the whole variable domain EAGVAQSPRYKIIEKRQSVAFWCNPISGHATLYWYQQILGQGPKLLIQFQNNGVVDDSQLPKDRFSAERLKGVDSTLKIQPAKLEDSAVYLCASSNRSAGANVLTFGAGSRLTVL.